Listed below are T cell receptor beta chains from one sample, sequenced in a study of shared clonotypes between healthy human individuals. Data came from immunoSEQ multiplex PCR; TCRdb stores just in-frame clones and leaves some out. This sample has 550,000 to 700,000 clones, with less than 80% found just once. The specimen sequenced was memory CD4+ T cells sorted from blood. The receptors here all came from a woman aged 25 to 39 in good health. Both conserved end residues are part of each CDR3. D genes are given only for firm matches. The size entry is marked missing in some rows and otherwise reads once, few, many or a size class.

clone_size j_call d_call v_call cdr3_aa cdr3_nt
- TRBJ2-2 - TRBV25-1 CASREWTDTGELFF TGTGCCAGCAGGGAATGGACCGACACCGGGGAGCTGTTTTTT
few TRBJ2-3 - TRBV11-2 CASSSYTIRRDTQYF TGTGCCAGCAGCTCTTACACTATTCGTCGGGATACGCAGTATTTT
- TRBJ1-5 - TRBV6-1 CASTREYSNQPQHF TGTGCCAGCACCAGGGAATATAGCAATCAGCCCCAGCATTTT
few TRBJ2-3 TRBD2 TRBV7-9 CASSLAAGGPTDTQYF TGTGCCAGCAGCTTAGCGGCGGGAGGGCCCACAGATACGCAGTATTTT
- TRBJ1-2 - TRBV27 CASSPTGGPNYGYTF TGTGCCAGCAGTCCGACGGGGGGCCCCAACTATGGCTACACCTTC
- TRBJ2-7 TRBD1 TRBV2 CASRARGRIDEQYF TGTGCCAGCAGAGCCAGGGGGCGCATCGACGAGCAGTACTTC
- TRBJ2-1 TRBD2 TRBV29-1 CSVSEREPYEQFF TGCAGCGTTTCGGAGCGGGAGCCCTATGAGCAGTTCTTC
- TRBJ2-3 - TRBV19 CASTGVHPDTQYF TGTGCCAGTACAGGGGTCCACCCAGATACGCAGTATTTT
- TRBJ1-4 - TRBV7-2 CASSFLGGKLFF TGTGCCAGCAGCTTTTTGGGAGGAAAACTGTTTTTT
- TRBJ2-5 - TRBV2 CASSGWTAQETQYF TGTGCCAGCAGTGGCTGGACCGCTCAAGAGACCCAGTACTTC
few TRBJ1-3 - TRBV9 CASSVGVAVSSGNTIYF TGTGCCAGCAGCGTAGGGGTGGCAGTCTCCTCTGGAAACACCATATATTTT
once TRBJ1-4 - TRBV6-5 CASSYSLQGNNEKLFF TGTGCCAGCAGTTACTCGTTACAGGGAAATAATGAAAAACTGTTTTTT
- TRBJ1-5 TRBD1 TRBV30 CAWGLRDRVDQPQHF TGTGCCTGGGGCCTCCGGGACAGGGTCGACCAGCCCCAGCATTTT
- TRBJ1-3 - TRBV28 CASLDSSGNTIYF TGTGCCAGCCTCGACAGCTCTGGAAACACCATATATTTT
once TRBJ2-1 TRBD2 TRBV5-1 CASSFGTTSNEQFF TGCGCCAGCAGCTTCGGGACTACCTCCAATGAGCAGTTCTTC
few TRBJ2-7 TRBD2 TRBV30 CAWRLAGGPREQYF TGTGCCTGGAGGCTGGCGGGAGGTCCGCGCGAGCAGTACTTC
- TRBJ1-1 TRBD1 TRBV11-2 CASSLAGGENTEAFF TGTGCCAGCAGCTTAGCAGGGGGAGAGAACACTGAAGCTTTCTTT
- TRBJ2-7 - TRBV7-2 CASSPPGTKTYEQYF TGTGCCAGCAGCCCACCCGGGACCAAGACCTACGAGCAGTACTTC